The T cell receptor beta chain under discussion was sequenced for a study of cytomegalovirus exposure and HLA in healthy donors. General study findings and limits: Later on, an analysis showed TCR association rates differing by HLA locus, with DRB1 the most and HLA-C the fewest. In all likelihood, a cluster of highly shared sequence variants was a sequencing artifact. Roughly uniform sequencing depth across donors was assumed, possibly incorrectly.

The germline V and J ends were trimmed by 5 bases and 2 bases, with 18 bases remaining between them. The CDR3 extends over 16 amino acids. Germline assignment: CDR1 SGHRS and CDR2 YFSETQ. A remark on this clone: Antigen specificity is unknown.

PCR involved 60 Vbeta and 13 Jbeta primers. Clones were read by immunoSEQ multiplex PCR, and TCRdb kept only the in-frame ones, dropping some. The sample has 85,000 to 130,000 clones, roughly 78% seen once. Sequencing was carried out using PBMCs. This receptor was taken from a woman aged 40 to 55 in good health and CMV-seronegative. This chain connects TRBV5-1 to TRBJ2-3; tentatively, D is TRBD2 (6 bases). The CDR3 sequence: CASRRGVTNPTDTQYF. The CDR3 DNA sequence: TGCGCCAGCAGACGCGGGGTCACCAACCCCACAGATACGCAGTATTTT.